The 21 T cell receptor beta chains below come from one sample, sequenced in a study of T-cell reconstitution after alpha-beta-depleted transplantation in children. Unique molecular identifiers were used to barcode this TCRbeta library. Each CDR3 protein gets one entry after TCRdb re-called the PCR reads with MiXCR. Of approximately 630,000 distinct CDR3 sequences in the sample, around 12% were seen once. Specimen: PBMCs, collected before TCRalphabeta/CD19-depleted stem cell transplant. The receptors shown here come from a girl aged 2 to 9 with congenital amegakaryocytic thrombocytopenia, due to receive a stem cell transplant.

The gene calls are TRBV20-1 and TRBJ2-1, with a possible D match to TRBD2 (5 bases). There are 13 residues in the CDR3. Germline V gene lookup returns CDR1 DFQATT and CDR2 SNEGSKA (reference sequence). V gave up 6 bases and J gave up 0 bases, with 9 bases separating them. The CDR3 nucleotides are TGCAGTGCCTGGGGAGCCTCCTACAATGAGCAGTTCTTC. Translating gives CSAWGASYNEQFF.

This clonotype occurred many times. The CDR3 sequence: CASTYTGDTEAFF. As DNA, the CDR3 is TGCGCCAGCACCTATACAGGGGACACTGAAGCTTTCTTT. The V call is TRBV4-1, the J call TRBJ1-1; 7 bases are shared with TRBD1. Germline CDR1 and CDR2: MGHRA and YSYEKL. V lost 7 bases and J lost 3; bases outside the gene matches: 5. This CDR3 contains 13 residues.

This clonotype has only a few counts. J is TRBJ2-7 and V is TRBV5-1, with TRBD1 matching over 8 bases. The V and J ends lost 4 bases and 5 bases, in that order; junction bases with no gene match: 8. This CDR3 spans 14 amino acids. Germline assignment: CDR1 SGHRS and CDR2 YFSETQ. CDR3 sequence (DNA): TGCGCCAGCAGCGAGGGACAGGCAAAGGACGAGCAGTACTTC. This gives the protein CASSEGQAKDEQYF.

CDR3 protein: CASSLYGYSGELFF. CDR3 sequence (DNA): TGTGCCAGCAGCTTATATGGATACAGTGGGGAGCTGTTTTTT. The V gene is TRBV7-2, the J gene TRBJ2-2, with no clear D. The length of the CDR3 is 14 residues. CDR1 and CDR2 (germline): SGHTA, FQGNSA. V dropped 2 bases and J dropped 8 bases, with 12 bases sitting between them. Supplemented by reference TRBV7-2 and TRBJ2-2, the full variable domain reads GAGVSQSPSNKVTEKGKDVELRCDPISGHTALYWYRQSLGQGLEFLIYFQGNSAPDKSGLPSDRFSAERTGGSVSTLTIQRTQQEDSAVYLCASSLYGYSGELFFGEGSRLTVL.

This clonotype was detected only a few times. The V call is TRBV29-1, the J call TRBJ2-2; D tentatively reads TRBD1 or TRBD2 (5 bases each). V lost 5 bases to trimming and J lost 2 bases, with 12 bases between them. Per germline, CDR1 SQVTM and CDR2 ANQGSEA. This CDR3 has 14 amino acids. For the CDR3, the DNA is TGCAGCGTTAGCCTCTGGGACAACACCGGGGAGCTGTTTTTT. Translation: CSVSLWDNTGELFF.

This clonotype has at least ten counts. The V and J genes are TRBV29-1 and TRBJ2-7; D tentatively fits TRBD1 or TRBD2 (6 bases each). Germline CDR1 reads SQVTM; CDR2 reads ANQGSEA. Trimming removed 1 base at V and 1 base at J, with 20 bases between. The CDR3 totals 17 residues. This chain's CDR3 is CSVEGGAVTPGSYEQYF. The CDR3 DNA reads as TGCAGCGTTGAAGGGGGGGCAGTTACTCCCGGGTCCTACGAGCAGTACTTC.

The CDR3 coding sequence is TGCGCCAGCAGCTTCTCGGTAGCGGGAGGAAGGAATACGCAGTATTTT. As protein: CASSFSVAGGRNTQYF. The chain couples TRBV5-1 to TRBJ2-3; 10 bases line up with TRBD2. Trimming removed 2 bases from V and 7 bases from J; junction bases left unmatched: 10. Germline values: CDR1 SGHRS, CDR2 YFSETQ. The CDR3 is made up of 16 amino acids.

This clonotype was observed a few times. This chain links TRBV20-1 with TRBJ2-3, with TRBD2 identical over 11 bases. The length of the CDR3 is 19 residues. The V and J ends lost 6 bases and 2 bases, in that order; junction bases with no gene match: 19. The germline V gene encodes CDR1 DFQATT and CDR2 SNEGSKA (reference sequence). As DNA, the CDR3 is TGCAGTGCACCCCCGGGACTAGCGGAGGGGGGCTTTTACACAGATACGCAGTATTTT. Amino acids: CSAPPGLAEGGFYTDTQYF.

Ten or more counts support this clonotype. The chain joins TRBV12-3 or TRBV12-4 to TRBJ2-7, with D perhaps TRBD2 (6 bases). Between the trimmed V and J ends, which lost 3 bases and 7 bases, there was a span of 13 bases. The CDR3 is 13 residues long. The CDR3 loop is CASSLNLEGEQYF. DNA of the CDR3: TGTGCCAGCAGTTTGAACCTGGAGGGGGAGCAGTACTTC.

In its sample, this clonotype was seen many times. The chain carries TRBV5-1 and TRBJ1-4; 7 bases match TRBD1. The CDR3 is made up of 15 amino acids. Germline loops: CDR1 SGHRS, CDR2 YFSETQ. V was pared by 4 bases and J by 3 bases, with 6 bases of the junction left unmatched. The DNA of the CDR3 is TGCGCCAGCAGCGGGGGACAGAACTCTAATGAAAAACTGTTTTTT. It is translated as CASSGGQNSNEKLFF.

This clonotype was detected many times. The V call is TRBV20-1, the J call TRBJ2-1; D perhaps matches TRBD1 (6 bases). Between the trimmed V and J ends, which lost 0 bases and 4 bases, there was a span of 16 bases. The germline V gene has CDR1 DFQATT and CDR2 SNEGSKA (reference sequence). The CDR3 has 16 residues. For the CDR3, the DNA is TGCAGTGCTAGAGAACTGACAGGCTACCTATACAATGAGCAGTTCTTC. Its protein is CSARELTGYLYNEQFF.

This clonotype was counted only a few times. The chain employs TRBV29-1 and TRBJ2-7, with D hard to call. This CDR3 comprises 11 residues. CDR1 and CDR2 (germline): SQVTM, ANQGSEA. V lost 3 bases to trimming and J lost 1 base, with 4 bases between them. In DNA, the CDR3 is TGCAGCGTTGAGAAGTCCTACGAGCAGTACTTC. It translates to CSVEKSYEQYF.

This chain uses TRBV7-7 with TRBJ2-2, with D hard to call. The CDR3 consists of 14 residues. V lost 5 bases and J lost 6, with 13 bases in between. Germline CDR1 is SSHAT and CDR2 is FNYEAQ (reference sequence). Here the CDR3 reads CASSPVFSSGELFF. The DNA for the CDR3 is TGTGCCAGCAGCCCTGTTTTCTCGTCCGGGGAGCTGTTTTTT.

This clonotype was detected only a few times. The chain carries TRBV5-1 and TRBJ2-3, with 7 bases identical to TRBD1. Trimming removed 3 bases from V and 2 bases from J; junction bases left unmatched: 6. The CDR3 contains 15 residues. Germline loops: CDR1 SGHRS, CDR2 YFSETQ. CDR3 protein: CASSSWTGVTDTQYF. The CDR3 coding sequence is TGCGCCAGCAGCTCTTGGACAGGAGTCACAGATACGCAGTATTTT.

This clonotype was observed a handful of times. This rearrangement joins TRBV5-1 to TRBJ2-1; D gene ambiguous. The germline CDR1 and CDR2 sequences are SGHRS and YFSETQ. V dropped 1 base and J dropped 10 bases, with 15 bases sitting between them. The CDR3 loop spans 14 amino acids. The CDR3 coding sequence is TGCGCCAGCAGCTTGAAACAATTACAAGTAGAGCAGTTCTTC. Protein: CASSLKQLQVEQFF.

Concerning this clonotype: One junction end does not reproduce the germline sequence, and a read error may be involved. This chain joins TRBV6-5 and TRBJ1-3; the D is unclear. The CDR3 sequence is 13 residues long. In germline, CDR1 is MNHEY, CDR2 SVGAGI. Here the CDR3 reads CASSYSSGNTLYF. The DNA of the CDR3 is TGTGCCAGCAGTTACAGCTCTGGAAACACCTTATATTTT.

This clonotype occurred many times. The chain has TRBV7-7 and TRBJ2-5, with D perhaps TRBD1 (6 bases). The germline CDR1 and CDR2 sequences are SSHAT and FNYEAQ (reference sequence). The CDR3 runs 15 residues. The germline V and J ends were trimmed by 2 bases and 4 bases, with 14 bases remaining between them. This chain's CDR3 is CASSLFGQLGETQYF. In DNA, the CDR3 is TGTGCCAGCAGCTTATTTGGACAGTTGGGAGAGACCCAGTACTTC.

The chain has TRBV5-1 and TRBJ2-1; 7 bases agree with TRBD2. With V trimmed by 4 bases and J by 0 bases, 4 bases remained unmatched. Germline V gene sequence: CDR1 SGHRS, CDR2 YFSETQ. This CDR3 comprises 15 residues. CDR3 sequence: CASSIWGGSYNEQFF. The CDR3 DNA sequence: TGCGCCAGCAGCATTTGGGGGGGCTCCTACAATGAGCAGTTCTTC.

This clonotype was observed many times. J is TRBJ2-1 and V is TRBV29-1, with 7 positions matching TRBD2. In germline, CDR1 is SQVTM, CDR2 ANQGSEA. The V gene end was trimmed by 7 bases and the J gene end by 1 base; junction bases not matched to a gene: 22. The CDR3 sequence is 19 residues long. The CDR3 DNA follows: TGCAGCGCTGCCGGCGGGGCGGGAGTTTCGGGTCGGTCCTACAATGAGCAGTTCTTC. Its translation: CSAAGGAGVSGRSYNEQFF.

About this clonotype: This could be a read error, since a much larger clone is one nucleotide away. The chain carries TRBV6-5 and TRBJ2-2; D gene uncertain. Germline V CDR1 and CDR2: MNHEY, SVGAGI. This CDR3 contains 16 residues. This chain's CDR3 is CASSYEFELNTAELFF. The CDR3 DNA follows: TGTGCCAGCAGTTATGAGTTCGAGTTGAACACCGCGGAGCTGTTTTTT.

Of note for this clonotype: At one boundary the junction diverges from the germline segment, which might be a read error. DNA for the CDR3: TGTGCCAGCAGTTTAATAGGGATAGCCGGCGGCTATGGCGACACCTTC. Encoded protein: CASSLIGIAGGYGDTF. The V gene is TRBV27, the J gene TRBJ1-2; no firm D call. There are 16 residues in the CDR3. Germline V gene data show CDR1 as MNHEY and CDR2 as SMNVEV (reference sequence).